This note documents a single T cell receptor (beta chain) sequence. The data are from a study of long-term antiretroviral therapy in people with HIV. The immunoSEQ assay was v3.0, run at survey level. Method: immunoSEQ multiplex PCR; TCRdb's copy keeps in-frame clones and lacks some. The sample consists of about 17,000 clones, around three quarters of them appearing once. CDR1 and CDR2 from the germline V gene are WSHSY and SAAADI. There are 12 residues in the CDR3. V lost 5 bases and J 4 bases, leaving 9 bases between the germline ends. Sequenced here: unsorted PBMCs, sampled 2.3 years after starting antiretroviral therapy. The sequence came from a woman in her forties with HIV. The chain is built from TRBV10-2 and TRBJ2-7; D not certain. CDR3 sequence reads: CASSLDTYEQYF. The CDR3 DNA sequence: TGCGCCAGCAGTTTAGACACATACGAGCAGTACTTC.